One sample yielded the 15 T cell receptor beta chains listed below, sequenced in a study of T cells after yellow fever vaccination (dated by TCRdb to between 2019 and 2020). Library preparation was by 5' RACE. The sequencer listed for this sample is Illumina HiSeq 2500. The public sequencing data were trimmed at Q25 with fastp and processed into clonotypes with MiXCR by TCRdb, which kept only in-frame beta chains. Rows with one shared CDR3 protein collapse into an entry with the most common genes and DNA. In all, the sample holds almost 70,000 distinct CDR3 sequences, and around 6.2% of those were seen once. The biggest ten clones account for less than 2.5% of the sample. What the treatment or condition label conveys for this sample: live attenuated yellow fever vaccine strain. The specimen comprised CD4+ T cells sorted from PBMCs, sampled around 15 days after the first yellow fever vaccination. Every receptor here comes from a man aged 18 to 30 who received the YFV17D yellow fever vaccine.

Ten or more counts support this clonotype. This chain joins TRBV24-1 and TRBJ2-1; 9 bases map to TRBD1. This CDR3 has 15 amino acids. Germline values: CDR1 KGHDR, CDR2 SFDVKD. V lost 4 bases to trimming and J lost 9 bases; unmatched junction nucleotides: 9. The CDR3 spells CATSETGQGGREQFF. CDR3 in DNA: TGTGCCACCAGTGAAACGGGACAGGGTGGTCGTGAGCAGTTCTTC.

This clonotype was counted ten times or more. The chain carries TRBV24-1 and TRBJ2-3, with TRBD2 matching 7 bases. Germline V gives CDR1 KGHDR, CDR2 SFDVKD. The V segment lost 4 bases and the J segment 4 bases; nucleotides outside the gene matches: 7. CDR3 length equals 15 residues. In DNA form, the CDR3 reads TGTGCCACCAGTGACCCCCGCGGGGGTCCAGATACGCAGTATTTT. Protein: CATSDPRGGPDTQYF.

This clonotype was seen many times. V and J are TRBV20-1 and TRBJ2-3; 8 bases agree with TRBD2. V gave up 0 bases and J gave up 2 bases; unmatched junction bases: 1. The CDR3 is 14 residues long. Germline V gene lookup returns CDR1 DFQATT and CDR2 SNEGSKA (reference sequence). CDR3 residues: CSARDSGVTDTQYF. The CDR3 nucleotides are TGCAGTGCTAGAGATAGCGGGGTCACAGATACGCAGTATTTT.

This clonotype was counted many times. The gene calls are TRBV4-2 and TRBJ2-3, with D perhaps assigned TRBD1 or TRBD2 (5 bases each). CDR1 LGHNA and CDR2 YNFKEQ come from the germline V gene. This CDR3 contains 14 residues. Trimming pared 10 bases from V and 2 bases from J, leaving 16 bases between. This CDR3 is CATQPGRDTDTQYF. For the CDR3, the DNA is TGTGCCACCCAACCGGGACGTGACACAGATACGCAGTATTTT.

The sample holds many counts of this clonotype. The chain recombines TRBV6-5 with TRBJ1-6; 9 positions match TRBD1. The V segment lost 6 bases and the J segment 7 bases; nucleotides outside the gene matches: 7. Germline V gene data show CDR1 as MNHEY and CDR2 as SVGAGI. The CDR3 covers 15 residues. The CDR3 loop is CASSLAGTGNSPLHF. CDR3 DNA sequence: TGTGCCAGCAGCCTTGCCGGGACAGGGAATTCACCCCTCCACTTT.

This clonotype was seen repeatedly, ten times or more. The chain joins TRBV7-2 to TRBJ1-6, with 7 bases fitting TRBD1. Germline assignment: CDR1 SGHTA and CDR2 FQGNSA. The trim removed 5 bases at V and 8 bases at J, leaving 9 bases unmatched. The CDR3 spans 15 residues. The CDR3 loop is CASSLAGTEDSPLHF. The CDR3 DNA follows: TGTGCCAGCAGCCTGGCCGGGACAGAGGATTCACCCCTCCACTTT. Complete variable domain (other parts from reference TRBV7-2 and TRBJ1-6): GAGVSQSPSNKVTEKGKDVELRCDPISGHTALYWYRQSLGQGLEFLIYFQGNSAPDKSGLPSDRFSAERTGGSVSTLTIQRTQQEDSAVYLCASSLAGTEDSPLHFGNGTRLTVT.

The sample holds a few counts of this clonotype. The genes are TRBV7-8 and TRBJ2-1; D remains unclear. CDR1 SGHVS and CDR2 FQNEAQ come from the germline V gene. CDR3 size: 13 residues. The ends were cut back, 5 bases at V and 8 bases at J, with 13 bases in the middle. The CDR3 coding sequence is TGTGCCAGCAGCCTCCTCGGATGGGATGAGCAGTTCTTC. Translation gives CASSLLGWDEQFF. The full variable domain, in which reference TRBV7-8 and TRBJ2-1 provide the parts outside the CDR3, is GAGVSQSPRYKVAKRGQDVALRCDPISGHVSLFWYQQALGQGPEFLTYFQNEAQLDKSGLPSDRFFAERPEGSVSTLKIQRTQQEDSAVYLCASSLLGWDEQFFGPGTRLTVL.

This clonotype has a count of ten or more. V gene TRBV6-2 or TRBV6-3 combines with J gene TRBJ1-5; 7 nucleotides line up with TRBD1. With V trimmed by 7 bases and J by 0 bases, 15 bases remained unmatched. CDR3 length: 18 residues. Germline assignment: CDR1 MNHEY and CDR2 SVGEGT. The CDR3 protein is CASTSRDRLTYSNQPQHF. Written as DNA, the CDR3 is TGTGCCAGCACCTCCCGGGACAGACTAACGTATAGCAATCAGCCCCAGCATTTT.

This clonotype was seen many times. The V call is TRBV20-1, the J call TRBJ2-2; possible D gene TRBD2, 6 bases. The CDR3 sequence is 13 residues long. Per germline, CDR1 DFQATT and CDR2 SNEGSKA (reference sequence). The V end lost 4 bases, the J end lost 4 bases, and 10 bases lay between the germline ends. CDR3 region: CSATGEVTGELFF. Written as DNA, the CDR3 is TGCAGTGCTACGGGAGAGGTCACCGGGGAGCTGTTTTTT.

This clonotype was picked up many times. The chain links TRBV12-3 or TRBV12-4 to TRBJ2-1; no clear D. Trimming cost V 4 bases and J 8 bases, with 15 bases left between them. The CDR3 extends over 14 amino acids. The CDR3 sequence is CASSSAISTDEQFF. The CDR3 DNA reads TGTGCCAGCAGTTCGGCCATCTCAACCGATGAGCAGTTCTTC.

This clonotype was counted ten times or more. The V call is TRBV3-1, the J call TRBJ2-1, with TRBD2 matching over 11 bases. This CDR3 spans 16 amino acids. V lost 5 bases to trimming and J lost 4 bases; unmatched junction nucleotides: 7. The germline CDR1 and CDR2 sequences are LGHDT and YNNKEL (reference sequence). Written as DNA, the CDR3 is TGTGCCAGCAGCAGACCCGGGACTAGCGGTTACAATGAGCAGTTCTTC. It is translated as CASSRPGTSGYNEQFF.

At least ten counts were recorded for this clonotype. CDR3 nucleotides: TGTGCCAGCTCACCACCCCTAGCGGGGTTTAGTATGGTGCAGTTCTTC. Its protein product is CASSPPLAGFSMVQFF. The V gene is TRBV18, the J gene TRBJ2-1; TRBD2 agrees at 9 bases. CDR1 is KGHSH and CDR2 is LQKENI in the germline V gene. CDR3 length: 16 residues. The J segment lost 12 bases and the V segment lost 0 bases, leaving 12 bases of the junction unmatched.

This clonotype was seen at least ten times. J is TRBJ1-2 and V is TRBV5-1; maybe TRBD1 (5 bases). V lost 7 bases and J 3 bases, leaving 16 bases between the germline ends. The CDR3 has 14 amino acids. The germline CDR1 and CDR2 sequences are SGHRS and YFSETQ. CDR3 DNA sequence: TGCGCCAGCCGCAGGGTGACCAACGACTATGGCTACACCTTC. Encoded protein: CASRRVTNDYGYTF.

This clonotype has ten or more counts. V gene TRBV30 combines with J gene TRBJ2-3; D perhaps matches TRBD2 (5 bases). This CDR3 region has 13 residues. Trimming stripped 2 bases from V and 3 bases from J, with 9 bases between. Germline values: CDR1 GTSNPN, CDR2 SVGIG (reference sequence). Here the CDR3 reads CAWSRGMTDTQYF. The CDR3 DNA is TGTGCCTGGAGTCGGGGTATGACAGATACGCAGTATTTT.

This clonotype was recorded many times. The chain joins TRBV4-3 to TRBJ2-7; tentative D call: TRBD1 (6 bases). V was trimmed by 3 bases and J by 5 bases, leaving 29 bases between them. CDR1 is LGHNA, CDR2 YSLEER, per germline. This CDR3 spans 19 amino acids. The DNA of the CDR3 is TGCGCCAGCAGCCACATGAAAGGTCCTCTCGTACAGGGATTCCACGAGCAGTACGTC. This gives the protein CASSHMKGPLVQGFHEQYV.